The 32 T cell receptor beta chains below all came from one sample that was sequenced in a study of CD8+ T cells in alopecia areata (dated by TCRdb to between 2018 and 2020). The method was the immunoSEQ multiplex PCR assay. RNA was extracted from all samples and reverse transcribed into cDNA, which served as template for TCR sequencing. TCRdb took this table from immuneACCESS and kept in-frame rearrangements with V and J called. Such tables lack part of the clones; where checked against another copy, unresolved V genes explain under half of the gap, and the rest is unexplained. The sample table holds almost 250,000 clones, of which roughly two thirds were seen once. The ten most abundant clones make up 1% to 1.5% of the sample. Read against the paper, the sample's time point label means: baseline before oral tofacitinib. This specimen was CD4+ T cells sorted from blood, taken at week 0. The receptor source for this set is a human donor with alopecia areata.

The sample holds a few counts of this clone. The chain links TRBV30 to TRBJ1-2, with TRBD1 matching over 8 bases. Germline assignment: CDR1 GTSNPN and CDR2 SVGIG (reference sequence). CDR3 length equals 13 residues. The V segment lost 7 bases and the J segment 0 bases; nucleotides outside the gene matches: 4. CDR3 bases: TGTGCCTCTTTGGACAGGGCTAACTATGGCTACACCTTC. Translation gives CASLDRANYGYTF. The full variable domain, completed using reference TRBV30 and TRBJ1-2, is SQTIHQWPATLVQPVGSPLSLECTVEGTSNPNLYWYRQAAGRGLQLLFYSVGIGQISSEVPQNLSASRPQDRQFILSSKKLLLSDSGFYLCASLDRANYGYTFGSGTRLTVV.

This clone was seen a handful of times. The sample has other DNA sequences that encode this CDR3 too. The chain is built from TRBV10-3 and TRBJ1-5; D not resolved. The germline V and J ends were trimmed by 4 bases and 2 bases, with 6 bases remaining between them. The germline V gene has CDR1 ENHRY and CDR2 SYGVKD. The CDR3 is made up of 13 amino acids. The CDR3 loop is CAISAAGNQPQHF. The CDR3 coding sequence is TGTGCCATCAGTGCCGCGGGCAATCAGCCCCAGCATTTT.

The chain combines TRBV4-1 with TRBJ2-1, with a tentative D call TRBD1 (5 bases). Looked up from germline, CDR1 is MGHRA and CDR2 is YSYEKL. The CDR3 contains 15 residues. V was cut by 1 base and J by 4 bases, with 11 bases left in between. CDR3 sequence (DNA): TGCGCCAGCAGCCAAGGAAGGGGTCCGTACAATGAGCAGTTCTTC. Translated, it gives CASSQGRGPYNEQFF.

V usage is TRBV6-5 and J usage is TRBJ1-2, with 8 positions matching TRBD1. After removal of 7 bases from V and 8 bases from J, the junction contained 6 bases not matched to a gene. The CDR3 runs to 12 residues. CDR1 MNHEY and CDR2 SVGAGI come from the germline V gene. The CDR3 loop is CASTDRGGGYTF. The CDR3 nucleotides read TGTGCCAGCACTGACAGGGGAGGAGGCTACACCTTC.

This clone was observed a few times. The genes are TRBV27 and TRBJ2-1; D is possibly TRBD2 (6 bases). Germline V CDR1 and CDR2: MNHEY, SMNVEV (reference sequence). Trimming took 6 bases from V and 5 from J, leaving 17 bases between them. The CDR3 totals 15 residues. In DNA, the CDR3 is TGTGCCAGCAGGTTAGCGATCGCGGGGAACAATGAGCAGTTCTTC. Translated: CASRLAIAGNNEQFF.

This clone was observed a single time. The chain employs TRBV5-4 and TRBJ2-7, with TRBD2 identical over 14 bases. Trimming at V came to 3 bases and at J to 4 bases, leaving 6 bases not matched to a gene. The CDR3 length is 16 residues. Germline CDR1 is SGHNT and CDR2 is YYREEE (reference sequence). CDR3 sequence reads: CASSSGTSGGYYEQYF. The CDR3 DNA sequence: TGTGCCAGCAGCTCAGGGACTAGCGGGGGCTATTACGAGCAGTACTTC.

V gene TRBV25-1 combines with J gene TRBJ2-3, with 10 bases matching TRBD2. The germline V gene has CDR1 MGHDK and CDR2 SYGVNS. After removal of 4 bases from V and 2 bases from J, the junction contained 3 bases not matched to a gene. The CDR3 length is 15 residues. The chain's CDR3 is CASSAAGGVTDTQYF. As DNA, the CDR3 is TGTGCCAGCAGTGCAGCGGGGGGGGTCACAGATACGCAGTATTTT. The variable domain in full, with the rest retrieved from reference TRBV25-1 and TRBJ2-3, is EADIYQTPRYLVIGTGKKITLECSQTMGHDKMYWYQQDPGMELHLIHYSYGVNSTEKGDLSSESTVSRIRTEHFPLTLESARPSHTSQYLCASSAAGGVTDTQYFGPGTRLTVL.

The V and J genes are TRBV2 and TRBJ2-1; D is ambiguous. The CDR3 has 14 residues. V was cut by 6 bases and J by 0 bases, with 9 bases left in between. In germline, CDR1 is SNHLY, CDR2 FYNNEI. The CDR3 loop is CASSVSPSYNEQFF. The CDR3, as DNA: TGTGCCAGCAGCGTTAGCCCCTCCTACAATGAGCAGTTCTTC.

This clone was observed a handful of times. The gene calls are TRBV4-1 and TRBJ2-7, with D unclear. CDR1 is MGHRA and CDR2 is YSYEKL in the germline V gene. The CDR3 totals 15 residues. Trimming cost V 1 base and J 2 bases, with 12 bases left between them. CDR3 sequence: CASSQALWATYEQYF. The CDR3 DNA reads as TGCGCCAGCAGCCAAGCTCTCTGGGCCACCTACGAGCAGTACTTC.

Written as DNA, the CDR3 is TGTGCCAGCTCACCATTGGCCGGACGCATCGAGACCCAGTACTTC. Amino acids: CASSPLAGRIETQYF. The chain joins TRBV18 to TRBJ2-5; the D is unclear. The germline V and J ends were trimmed by 2 bases and 5 bases, with 15 bases remaining between them. Germline values: CDR1 KGHSH, CDR2 LQKENI. The CDR3 runs 15 residues.

The genes are TRBV5-6 and TRBJ2-5; maybe TRBD1 (6 bases). This CDR3 has 14 residues. V gave up 4 bases and J gave up 0 bases, with 10 bases separating them. Per germline, CDR1 SGHDT and CDR2 YYEEEE. The CDR3 DNA sequence: TGTGCCAGCAGCACCGGGACATACCAAGAGACCCAGTACTTC. This codes for CASSTGTYQETQYF.

The rearrangement joins TRBV5-1 to TRBJ2-5, with a tentative D call TRBD1 (6 bases). The germline V gene encodes CDR1 SGHRS and CDR2 YFSETQ. Trimming removed 4 bases from V and 5 bases from J, with 21 bases in between. The CDR3 is made up of 16 amino acids. CDR3 residues: CASSDPGTTFGETQYF. Written as DNA, the CDR3 is TGCGCCAGCAGCGACCCCGGGACAACATTCGGGGAGACCCAGTACTTC.

The rearrangement links TRBV27 to TRBJ2-7, with TRBD1 as a possible D gene (5 bases). V dropped 6 bases and J dropped 0 bases, with 9 bases sitting between them. From germline, CDR1 is MNHEY and CDR2 SMNVEV (reference sequence). This CDR3 has 13 residues. The CDR3 loop reads CASRTTDSYEQYF. The CDR3 coding sequence is TGTGCCAGCAGGACGACAGACTCCTACGAGCAGTACTTC.

This chain uses TRBV7-8 with TRBJ2-7; TRBD2 matches 10 bases. J was trimmed by 3 bases and V by 2 bases; bases with no gene match: 10. The CDR3 consists of 17 residues. Looked up from germline, CDR1 is SGHVS and CDR2 is FQNEAQ. Written as DNA, the CDR3 is TGTGCCAGCAGCTTAAGAGTGCTAGCGGGGGTCGACTACGAGCAGTACTTC. As protein: CASSLRVLAGVDYEQYF.

This chain joins TRBV10-3 and TRBJ1-1; D remains unclear. Germline CDR1 ENHRY, CDR2 SYGVKD. The CDR3 contains 13 residues. V lost 6 bases to trimming and J lost 3 bases, with 11 bases between them. CDR3 sequence: CAISPQVDTEAFF. DNA for the CDR3: TGTGCCATCAGCCCTCAAGTCGACACTGAAGCTTTCTTT.

The J gene is TRBJ2-6, the V gene TRBV30; D not resolved. The CDR3 is 15 residues long. V was shortened by 2 bases and J by 0 bases, with 8 bases between the two germline ends. The germline V gene encodes CDR1 GTSNPN and CDR2 SVGIG (reference sequence). The CDR3 DNA sequence: TGTGCCTGGAGTCCCGACAACTCTGGGGCCAACGTCCTGACTTTC. As protein: CAWSPDNSGANVLTF.

This chain joins TRBV29-1 and TRBJ2-5, with D perhaps matching TRBD2 (6 bases). Germline CDR1 SQVTM, CDR2 ANQGSEA. This CDR3 has 16 residues. V was pared by 4 bases and J by 5 bases, with 23 bases between. The CDR3 is CSVGTIRGTSSETQYF. Here the CDR3 DNA reads TGCAGCGTTGGGACTATCCGGGGGACCTCCAGTGAGACCCAGTACTTC.

The chain has TRBV29-1 and TRBJ2-5, with a tentative D call TRBD2 (5 bases). Trimming pared 4 bases from V and 2 bases from J, leaving 14 bases between. The CDR3 extends over 14 amino acids. Germline V CDR1 and CDR2: SQVTM, ANQGSEA. CDR3: CSVASGIKQETQYF. CDR3 bases: TGCAGCGTTGCCTCCGGGATAAAACAAGAGACCCAGTACTTC.

Points on this clone: One junction end does not reproduce the germline sequence, and a read error may be involved. V usage is TRBV27 and J usage is TRBJ2-1; 10 bases are shared with TRBD1. Germline assignment: CDR1 MNHEY and CDR2 SMNVEV (reference sequence). The CDR3 totals 18 residues. The CDR3 loop reads CASTLTLPGTGVDNEQFF. The CDR3, as DNA: TGTGCCAGCACTTTAACGCTCCCCGGGACAGGGGTTGACAATGAGCAGTTCTTC.

The chain has TRBV15 and TRBJ2-5, with D possibly matching TRBD1 (5 bases). The CDR3 contains 12 residues. The V end was cut by 6 bases, the J end by 5 bases, with 10 bases between. Looked up from germline, CDR1 is LNHNV and CDR2 is YYDKDF (reference sequence). The CDR3 nucleotides read TGTGCCACCAGAGGGGCGGCGGAGACCCAGTACTTC. Translating it yields CATRGAAETQYF.

This chain links TRBV29-1 with TRBJ2-7; 7 positions agree with TRBD2. The CDR3 contains 15 residues. V lost 6 bases, J lost 1 base, and 12 bases stayed unmatched. The germline V gene has CDR1 SQVTM and CDR2 ANQGSEA. CDR3 nucleotide sequence: TGCAGCGTGACCCGGCGCGGGGGTGATTCCTACGAGCAGTACTTC. As protein: CSVTRRGGDSYEQYF.

This clone occurred a few times. The rearrangement joins TRBV18 to TRBJ2-3; D perhaps matches TRBD2 (5 bases). CDR1 KGHSH and CDR2 LQKENI come from the germline V gene. The CDR3 runs to 15 residues. Trimming left V 3 bases short and J 6 bases short, with 16 bases between. The CDR3 DNA sequence: TGTGCCAGCTCACCCAACCCAGCTATAGCGGATACGCAGTATTTT. Protein product: CASSPNPAIADTQYF.

The table lists this clone with a few counts. J is TRBJ2-5 and V is TRBV4-2, with 11 bases fitting TRBD2. V lost 4 bases and J lost 5; bases outside the gene matches: 9. CDR1 and CDR2 from the germline V gene are LGHNA and YNFKEQ. The CDR3 is 16 amino acids. This CDR3 reads CASSPVTSGVGETQYF. The CDR3 DNA sequence: TGTGCCAGCAGCCCAGTGACTAGCGGGGTGGGGGAGACCCAGTACTTC.

CDR3 in amino acids: CASSEAGTSSYEQYF. The DNA for the CDR3 is TGCGCCAGCAGCGAAGCAGGGACGAGCTCCTACGAGCAGTACTTC. The chain uses TRBV5-1 and TRBJ2-7, with D perhaps assigned TRBD1 or TRBD2 (5 bases each). The CDR3 loop spans 15 amino acids. Germline V gene sequence: CDR1 SGHRS, CDR2 YFSETQ. V was trimmed by 4 bases and J by 0 bases, leaving 14 bases between them.

This clone showed up just a few times. The CDR3 is CASSDWGLAVVQETQYF. CDR3 in DNA: TGTGCCAGTAGTGATTGGGGACTAGCAGTCGTCCAAGAGACCCAGTACTTC. The chain employs TRBV19 and TRBJ2-5; TRBD2 aligns across 9 bases. The J segment lost 1 base and the V segment lost 5 bases, leaving 11 bases of the junction unmatched. The CDR3 length is 17 residues. In germline, CDR1 is LNHDA, CDR2 SQIVND (reference sequence).

The chain employs TRBV30 and TRBJ2-5; D not resolved. Trimming left V 3 bases short and J 5 bases short, with 10 bases between. Germline lookup yields CDR1 GTSNPN and CDR2 SVGIG (reference sequence). The CDR3 totals 12 residues. The CDR3 here is CAWSGLDETQYF. For the CDR3, the DNA is TGTGCCTGGAGCGGTTTAGACGAGACCCAGTACTTC.

The chain combines TRBV30 with TRBJ1-5, with 7 bases matching TRBD1. Germline trimming cut 0 bases from V and 2 bases from J; bases unmatched to any gene: 13. Looked up from germline, CDR1 is GTSNPN and CDR2 is SVGIG (reference sequence). This CDR3 is 18 amino acids long. CDR3 bases: TGTGCCTGGAGTGTTTGGGACTTCCGTACAGGGGGCAATCAGCCCCAGCATTTT. Amino acid sequence: CAWSVWDFRTGGNQPQHF. Full variable domain (rest looked up from reference TRBV30 and TRBJ1-5): SQTIHQWPATLVQPVGSPLSLECTVEGTSNPNLYWYRQAAGRGLQLLFYSVGIGQISSEVPQNLSASRPQDRQFILSSKKLLLSDSGFYLCAWSVWDFRTGGNQPQHFGDGTRLSIL.

The J gene is TRBJ2-1, the V gene TRBV30; D gene ambiguous. Trimming left V 0 bases short and J 6 bases short, with 9 bases between. This CDR3 contains 13 residues. From germline, CDR1 is GTSNPN and CDR2 SVGIG (reference sequence). The CDR3 region has the DNA TGTGCCTGGAGTGTAGGCATTTTCAATGAGCAGTTCTTC. Its translation is CAWSVGIFNEQFF. Complete variable domain (other parts from reference TRBV30 and TRBJ2-1): SQTIHQWPATLVQPVGSPLSLECTVEGTSNPNLYWYRQAAGRGLQLLFYSVGIGQISSEVPQNLSASRPQDRQFILSSKKLLLSDSGFYLCAWSVGIFNEQFFGPGTRLTVL.

The sample holds one count of this clone. The J gene is TRBJ2-7, the V gene TRBV29-1, with D maybe TRBD1 (5 bases). The V gene's germline CDR1 is SQVTM and CDR2 ANQGSEA. Trimming left V 7 bases short and J 3 bases short, with 16 bases between. The CDR3 is 13 amino acids. The CDR3 bases are TGCAGCGCCTCAACAGGAAGGCTCTACGAGCAGTACTTC. Its translation is CSASTGRLYEQYF.

This sequence joins TRBV7-9 and TRBJ2-1, with 7 bases lining up with TRBD1. CDR1 is SEHNR and CDR2 is FQNEAQ in the germline V gene (reference sequence). The CDR3 is 15 residues long. Losses at the gene ends were 5 bases for V and 9 bases for J; bases not matched to a gene: 13. CDR3 region: CASSPPRIQGSEQFF. CDR3 nucleotide sequence: TGTGCCAGCAGCCCGCCCCGGATACAGGGGAGTGAGCAGTTCTTC. The entire variable domain, with the rest obtained from reference TRBV7-9 and TRBJ2-1, is as follows: DTGVSQNPRHKITKRGQNVTFRCDPISEHNRLYWYRQTLGQGPEFLTYFQNEAQLEKSRLLSDRFSAERPKGSFSTLEIQRTEQGDSAMYLCASSPPRIQGSEQFFGPGTRLTVL.

V gene TRBV6-5 combines with J gene TRBJ2-3, with 10 bases identical to TRBD2. This CDR3 spans 15 amino acids. The V gene end was trimmed by 7 bases and the J gene end by 5 bases; junction bases not matched to a gene: 9. The germline gives CDR1 MNHEY, CDR2 SVGAGI. The CDR3 sequence is CASTLVAGGRDTQYF. In nucleotides, the CDR3 is TGTGCCAGCACGTTGGTAGCGGGGGGAAGAGATACGCAGTATTTT.

The chain combines TRBV11-3 with TRBJ2-2; 11 positions match TRBD2. V dropped 3 bases and J dropped 5; count of bases not matched to a gene: 2. CDR1 SGHNT and CDR2 YENEEA come from the germline V gene. The CDR3 sequence is 15 residues long. The CDR3 here is CASSFLAGGTGELFF. The DNA for the CDR3 is TGTGCCAGCAGCTTCCTAGCGGGGGGAACCGGGGAGCTGTTTTTT.